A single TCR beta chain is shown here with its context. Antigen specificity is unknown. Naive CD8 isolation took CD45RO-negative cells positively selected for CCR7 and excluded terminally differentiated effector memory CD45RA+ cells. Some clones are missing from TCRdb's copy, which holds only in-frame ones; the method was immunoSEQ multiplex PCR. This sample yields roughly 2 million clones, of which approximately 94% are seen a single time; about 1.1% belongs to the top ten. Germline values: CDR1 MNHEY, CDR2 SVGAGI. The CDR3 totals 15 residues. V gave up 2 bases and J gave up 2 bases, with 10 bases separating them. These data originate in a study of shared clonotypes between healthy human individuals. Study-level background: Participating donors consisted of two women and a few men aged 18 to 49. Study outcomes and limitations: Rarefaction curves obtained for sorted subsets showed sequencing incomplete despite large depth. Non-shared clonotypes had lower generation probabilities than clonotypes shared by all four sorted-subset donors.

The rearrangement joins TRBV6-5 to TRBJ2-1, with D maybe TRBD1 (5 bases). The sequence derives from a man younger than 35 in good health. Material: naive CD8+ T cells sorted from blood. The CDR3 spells CASSYGRATYNEQFF. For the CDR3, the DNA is TGTGCCAGCAGTTACGGCAGGGCCACCTACAATGAGCAGTTCTTC.